The TCR beta chain described here comes from a study of cytomegalovirus exposure and HLA in healthy donors (dated by TCRdb to 2015 to 2018). About the study as a whole: According to a later analysis, one platform produced both the roughly 130 validation repertoires and the 700 or so repertoires of the first cohort. The aim of the study was to test whether cataloging public T cell receptors could identify signatures of past pathogen exposure. Along with the roughly 670-subject first cohort, a separate validation cohort of over 90 different subjects was used. The study combined high-throughput TCR immunosequencing, statistical association of individual TCRs with disease status, and machine learning to predict cytomegalovirus infection status.

The donors belonged to the validation cohort of approximately 130 subjects, which was separate from the approximately 660-subject first cohort. Paper-wide results and their limitations: A few of the identified cytomegalovirus-associated TCR beta chains were confirmed in vitro to be specific for cytomegalovirus antigens. A later analysis found that TCRs clustered in the first cohort also tended to co-occur in the 110 or so validation repertoires, with more than 90% of cluster scores above 0. The classifier was reported to diagnose cytomegalovirus status with high specificity and sensitivity in both the original and validation cohorts. Most TCR sequences were seen in very few donors, while some public TCRs were found in many individuals. A total of about 150 TCR beta chains were listed by the study as associated with cytomegalovirus. According to the authors, the approach could potentially be generalized to other disease states and immunological phenotypes. All 120 or so repertoires were used to score co-occurrence in the validation cohort in a later analysis, because that analysis had no HLA typing for the cohort.

About this clone itself: The clone's antigen remains unknown. No much larger clone exists at a distance of one base, and base qualities are not known.

The library was made by the immunoSEQ multiplex PCR assay. As for how the authors treated the data: To diagnose cytomegalovirus status from the catalog of TCR beta chain sequences, a statistical classification framework was built. This is the immuneACCESS table as TCRdb keeps it, with only in-frame sequences that have V and J called. A part of the clones is gone; compared with another copy, unresolved V genes explain less than half, and the rest is unexplained. V, J and clone size are taken as reported in that table, and D and trimming were inferred from the DNA itself. The sample table lists 110,000 or so clones, approximately 94% of them with a count of one. 0.67% of the sample is in the top ten clones. V loses 3 bases, J loses 0 bases, and the germline ends lie 8 bases apart. The CDR3 covers 13 residues, taking in both the cysteine and the phenylalanine. Only CDR3 DNA remains: 39 bases, in frame from the first base. CDR1 GTSNPN and CDR2 SVGIG are derived from the germline V gene (reference sequence).

Recombination connected TRBV30 to TRBJ1-1, with the D gene call left open. The source is a woman younger than 35 in good health and CMV-seronegative. Material: PBMCs. CDR3 loop: CAWRRNMNTEAFF. At the DNA level, the sequence is TGTGCCTGGAGGCGGAACATGAACACTGAAGCTTTCTTT.